These T cell receptor beta chains were read from a single sample in a study of blood T cell repertoires in COVID-19. Repertoires were generated with immunoSEQ multiplex PCR, while TCRdb's copy carries only in-frame clones and drops some. The sample carries more than 200,000 clones, approximately 87% recorded once. The source material was peripheral blood. The receptors derive from a woman in her forties or fifties with acute or convalescent COVID-19. Each CDR3 is given with its conserved first and last residue. The order of the fields is clone size, D gene, J gene, V gene, CDR3 length, CDR3 DNA, CDR3 protein. D genes are given only for firm matches. Size is omitted from some rows. Given values are once, few, many or a class for expanded clones.

>.|.|TRBJ1-1|TRBV6-5|12
TGTGCCAGCAGGCAGTCGAACACTGAAGCTTTCTTT
CASRQSNTEAFF
>once|TRBD1|TRBJ1-2|TRBV5-6|15
TGTGCCAGCAGCTCTCAGGACAGGGCGAGGTATGGCTACACCTTC
CASSSQDRARYGYTF
>once|TRBD1|TRBJ2-1|TRBV7-3|15
TGTGCCAGCAGCTTAACAGGGGGCTTTAACAATGAGCAGTTCTTC
CASSLTGGFNNEQFF
>.|.|TRBJ2-5|TRBV24-1|13
TGTGCCACCAGTGACGGGGGGCGAGAGACCCAGTACTTC
CATSDGGRETQYF
>.|.|TRBJ1-6|TRBV7-9|14
TGTGCCAGCAGCTTGCCGGCGCCAGGATCACCCCTCCACTTT
CASSLPAPGSPLHF
>once|.|TRBJ2-1|TRBV7-9|14
TGTGCCAGCAGAGACTACGACACCTACAATGAGCAGTTCTTC
CASRDYDTYNEQFF
>.|TRBD1|TRBJ2-3|TRBV15|17
TGTGCCACCAGCAGCCATACAGGGGACAGTTCCACAGATACGCAGTATTTT
CATSSHTGDSSTDTQYF
>.|.|TRBJ1-1|TRBV5-1|13
TGCGCCAGCAGCTTGTCTAGAAACACTGAAGCTTTCTTT
CASSLSRNTEAFF
>few|.|TRBJ1-5|TRBV18|15
TGTGCCAGCTCGTCAAACCGGGGTTCGAATCAGCCCCAGCATTTT
CASSSNRGSNQPQHF
>.|TRBD1|TRBJ2-6|TRBV5-4|14
TGTGCCAGCAGCTTGCGACAGGGCGCCAACGTCCTGACTTTC
CASSLRQGANVLTF
>.|.|TRBJ1-1|TRBV11-2|16
TGTGCCAGCAGCTTAGTTTCTGGGCAGGGAGGTACTGAAGCTTTCTTT
CASSLVSGQGGTEAFF
>.|TRBD2|TRBJ2-1|TRBV19|15
TGTGCCAGTAGGACGACTAGCGGGAGTTACAATGAGCAGTTCTTC
CASRTTSGSYNEQFF
>once|TRBD1|TRBJ1-2|TRBV6-6|13
TGTGCCAGCAGAATCGACAGGGGCCATGGCTACACCTTC
CASRIDRGHGYTF
>.|TRBD1|TRBJ1-2|TRBV4-1|13
TGCGCCAGCGGGGCAGGGGGCCTTTATGGCTACACCTTC
CASGAGGLYGYTF
>.|TRBD1|TRBJ1-2|TRBV3-1/TRBV3-2|14
TGTGCCAGCAGCCCGACAGGGTCTTTGGGCGGCTACACCTTC
CASSPTGSLGGYTF
>.|TRBD2|TRBJ2-3|TRBV7-3|15
TGTGCCAGCAGCTCACTAGCGTCCCGCACAGATACGCAGTATTTT
CASSSLASRTDTQYF
>.|.|TRBJ2-7|TRBV2|13
TGTGCCAGCGGGGACTGGAGCTCCTACGAGCAGTACTTC
CASGDWSSYEQYF
>.|.|TRBJ2-7|TRBV27|15
TGTGCCAGCAGTTTTGCGGGGACCGGATCCTACGAGCAGTACTTC
CASSFAGTGSYEQYF
>.|TRBD2|TRBJ2-1|TRBV2|15
TGTGCCAGCAGACAGACTAGCGGGGGCTACAATGAGCAGTTCTTC
CASRQTSGGYNEQFF
>once|TRBD2|TRBJ2-7|TRBV19|15
TGTGCCAGTAGTATAGCCGGGACTAGTAGCTACGAGCAGTACTTC
CASSIAGTSSYEQYF
>.|TRBD1|TRBJ1-1|TRBV4-3|14
TGCGCCAGCAGCCCAGGACAGGGGGGCACTGAAGCTTTCTTT
CASSPGQGGTEAFF
>.|TRBD1|TRBJ1-1|TRBV19|16
TGTGCCAGTAGTAGACGCCCCGGGACAGGGGGCACTGAAGCTTTCTTT
CASSRRPGTGGTEAFF